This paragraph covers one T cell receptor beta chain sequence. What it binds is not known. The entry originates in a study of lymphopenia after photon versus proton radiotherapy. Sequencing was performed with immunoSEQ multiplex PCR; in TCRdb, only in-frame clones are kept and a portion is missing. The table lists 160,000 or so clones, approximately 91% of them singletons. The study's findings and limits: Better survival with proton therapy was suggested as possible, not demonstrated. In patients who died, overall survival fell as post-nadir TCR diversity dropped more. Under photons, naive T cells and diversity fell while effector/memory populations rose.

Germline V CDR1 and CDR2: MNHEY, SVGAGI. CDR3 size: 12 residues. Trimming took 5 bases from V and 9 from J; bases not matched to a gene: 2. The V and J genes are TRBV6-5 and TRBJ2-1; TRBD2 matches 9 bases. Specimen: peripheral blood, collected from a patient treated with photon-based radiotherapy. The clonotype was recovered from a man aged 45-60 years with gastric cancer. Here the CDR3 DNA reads TGTGCCAGCAGTCGAGCGGGAGGTGAGCAGTTCTTC. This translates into CASSRAGGEQFF.